The next 11 T cell receptor beta chains were all read from a single sample in a study of a mutant IDH1 vaccine in newly diagnosed glioma. Time point defined: week 23, last vaccination. Every vaccine dose comprised 300 ug of mutant IDH1 20-mer peptide plus topical imiquimod. The repertoire was sequenced with immunoSEQ multiplex PCR; TCRdb's copy has only in-frame clones and lacks some. The sample yields approximately 57,000 clones, about three quarters seen once. No antigen has been identified for these receptors. The specimen was PBMCs, collected from a glioma patient whose treatment included an IDH1 peptide vaccine. All receptors derive from a woman in her 40s with glioma. Some clones in this sample may be carry-over from other donors' samples.

The chain links TRBV6-5 to TRBJ2-5; possibly TRBD1 for D (7 bases). This CDR3 contains 12 residues. Trimming took 5 bases from V and 4 from J, leaving 8 bases between them. Germline loops: CDR1 MNHEY, CDR2 SVGAGI. The CDR3 reads CASSQGGETQYF. For the CDR3, the DNA is TGTGCCAGCAGTCAGGGGGGAGAGACCCAGTACTTC.

CDR3 coding DNA: TGTGCCAGCAGTGAGGCCCCCGCAGGGGCCTACTCTGGGGCCAACGTCCTGACTTTC. It encodes CASSEAPAGAYSGANVLTF. The chain uses TRBV6-1 and TRBJ2-6; D might be TRBD1 (6 bases). This CDR3 has 19 amino acids. Germline V gene sequence: CDR1 MNHNS, CDR2 SASEGT. Trimming stripped 3 bases from V and 0 bases from J, with 18 bases between.

The genes are TRBV18 and TRBJ1-5, with D hard to call. V shed 2 bases and J shed 3 bases, with 11 bases lying between them. The CDR3 has 15 amino acids. CDR1 and CDR2 (germline): KGHSH, LQKENI. Here the CDR3 reads CASSPEPRINQPQHF. The CDR3 DNA reads TGTGCCAGCTCACCAGAGCCGCGAATCAATCAGCCCCAGCATTTT.

J is TRBJ1-1 and V is TRBV6-5; D gene ambiguous. V lost 0 bases, J lost 3 bases, and 8 bases lay in between. The CDR3 has 14 residues. Germline V gene lookup returns CDR1 MNHEY and CDR2 SVGAGI. CDR3 amino acids: CASSYSGVYTEAFF. The CDR3 nucleotides read TGTGCCAGCAGTTACTCGGGAGTCTACACTGAAGCTTTCTTT.

This chain connects TRBV5-6 to TRBJ2-7; the D gene is possibly TRBD2 (7 bases). The V and J ends lost 0 bases and 2 bases respectively, with 12 bases between them. This CDR3 spans 15 amino acids. Germline-derived CDR1 and CDR2 are SGHDT and YYEEEE. The CDR3 region has the DNA TGTGCCAGCAGCTTGGGGGGGCGGGGGACCTACGAGCAGTACTTC. The encoded protein is CASSLGGRGTYEQYF.

This chain's CDR3 is CASSSPGPRASGYTF. DNA of the CDR3: TGCGCCAGCAGCTCGCCGGGACCAAGGGCCTCCGGCTACACCTTC. The chain carries TRBV5-1 and TRBJ1-2, with TRBD1 as a possible D gene (5 bases). Per the germline V gene, CDR1 is SGHRS and CDR2 is YFSETQ. This CDR3 has 15 residues. V lost 3 bases and J 8 bases, leaving 20 bases between the germline ends.

The CDR3 DNA is TGTGCCAGCAGCTTGGAGTGGACTAGCGGGGCATACGAGCAGTACTTC. Translation gives CASSLEWTSGAYEQYF. The chain links TRBV5-6 to TRBJ2-7; 12 bases line up with TRBD2. The CDR3 is 16 amino acids. V shed 0 bases and J 4 bases; nucleotides not matched to a gene: 5. Germline V gene data show CDR1 as SGHDT and CDR2 as YYEEEE. The whole variable domain, remainder taken from reference TRBV5-6 and TRBJ2-7, is DAGVTQSPTHLIKTRGQQVTLRCSPKSGHDTVSWYQQALGQGPQFIFQYYEEEERQRGNFPDRFSGHQFPNYSSELNVNALLLGDSALYLCASSLEWTSGAYEQYFGPGTRLTVT.

This rearrangement joins TRBV5-1 to TRBJ1-4; D might be TRBD1 (5 bases). This CDR3 has 13 residues. Per germline, CDR1 SGHRS and CDR2 YFSETQ. Trimming took 7 bases from V and 4 from J, leaving 11 bases between them. CDR3 coding DNA: TGCGCCAGCGCCCCGACAGATAATGAAAAACTGTTTTTT. It specifies CASAPTDNEKLFF. Complete variable domain (other parts from reference TRBV5-1 and TRBJ1-4): KAGVTQTPRYLIKTRGQQVTLSCSPISGHRSVSWYQQTPGQGLQFLFEYFSETQRNKGNFPGRFSGRQFSNSRSEMNVSTLELGDSALYLCASAPTDNEKLFFGSGTQLSVL.

The chain recombines TRBV6-1 with TRBJ2-3; D is possibly TRBD2 (6 bases). V dropped 2 bases and J dropped 3 bases, with 12 bases sitting between them. CDR1 and CDR2 (germline): MNHNS, SASEGT. The CDR3 contains 15 residues. The CDR3 is CASSESRGNTDTQYF. As DNA, the CDR3 is TGTGCCAGCAGTGAAAGCCGGGGGAATACAGATACGCAGTATTTT.

The gene calls are TRBV7-6 and TRBJ2-2; D remains ambiguous. Per the germline V gene, CDR1 is SGHVS and CDR2 is FNYEAQ. V was shortened by 10 bases and J by 0 bases, with 15 bases between the two germline ends. The CDR3 runs to 15 residues. The CDR3 reads CAIRRRTANTGELFF. The CDR3, as DNA: TGTGCCATCCGCAGGCGGACGGCGAACACCGGGGAGCTGTTTTTT.

This clone was observed once. The genes are TRBV7-3 and TRBJ2-2, with 9 bases identical to TRBD1. CDR1 and CDR2 from the germline V gene are SGHTA and FQGTGA. The V segment lost 5 bases and the J segment 5 bases; nucleotides outside the gene matches: 6. The CDR3 has 15 residues. In DNA, the CDR3 is TGTGCCAGCAGCCCCGGGGACAGGGTAACCGGGGAGCTGTTTTTT. Protein: CASSPGDRVTGELFF. Full variable domain (rest looked up from reference TRBV7-3 and TRBJ2-2): GAGVSQTPSNKVTEKGKYVELRCDPISGHTALYWYRQSLGQGPEFLIYFQGTGAADDSGLPNDRFFAVRPEGSVSTLKIQRTERGDSAVYLCASSPGDRVTGELFFGEGSRLTVL.